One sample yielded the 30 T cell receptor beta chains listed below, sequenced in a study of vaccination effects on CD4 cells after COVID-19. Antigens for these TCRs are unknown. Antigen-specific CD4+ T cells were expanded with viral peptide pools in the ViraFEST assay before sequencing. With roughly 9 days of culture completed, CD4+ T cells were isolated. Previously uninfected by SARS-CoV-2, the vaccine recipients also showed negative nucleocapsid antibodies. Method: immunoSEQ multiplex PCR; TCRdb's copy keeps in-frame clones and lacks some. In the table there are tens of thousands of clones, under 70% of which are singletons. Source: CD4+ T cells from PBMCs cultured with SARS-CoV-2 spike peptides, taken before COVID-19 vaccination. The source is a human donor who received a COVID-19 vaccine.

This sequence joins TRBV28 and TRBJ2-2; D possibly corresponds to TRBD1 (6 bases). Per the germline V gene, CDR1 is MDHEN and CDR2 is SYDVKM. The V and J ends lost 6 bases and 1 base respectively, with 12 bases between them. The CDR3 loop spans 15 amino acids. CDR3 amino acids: CASRQQGRNTGELFF. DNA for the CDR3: TGTGCCAGCAGACAACAGGGTCGGAACACCGGGGAGCTGTTTTTT.

Written as DNA, the CDR3 is TGTGCCAGCAGCCGGGACAGGGGGGCGGCCGGGGAGCTGTTTTTT. Protein: CASSRDRGAAGELFF. V usage is TRBV6-5 and J usage is TRBJ2-2; 11 bases are shared with TRBD1. Trimming took 6 bases from V and 6 from J; bases not matched to a gene: 6. This CDR3 region has 15 residues. Germline-derived CDR1 and CDR2 are MNHEY and SVGAGI.

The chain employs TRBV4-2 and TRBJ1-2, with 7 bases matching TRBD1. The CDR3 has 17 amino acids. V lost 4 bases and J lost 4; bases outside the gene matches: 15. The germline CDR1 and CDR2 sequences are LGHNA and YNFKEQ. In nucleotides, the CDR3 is TGTGCCAGCAGCCCCGATGACAGGGCCCCAATACCCTATGGCTACACCTTC. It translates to CASSPDDRAPIPYGYTF.

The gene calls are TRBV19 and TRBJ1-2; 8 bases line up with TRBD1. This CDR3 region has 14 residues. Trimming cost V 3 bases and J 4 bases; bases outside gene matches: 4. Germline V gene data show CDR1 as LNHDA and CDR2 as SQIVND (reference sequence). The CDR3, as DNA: TGTGCCAGTAGTATTAGGGACAGGACCTATGGCTACACCTTC. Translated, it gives CASSIRDRTYGYTF.

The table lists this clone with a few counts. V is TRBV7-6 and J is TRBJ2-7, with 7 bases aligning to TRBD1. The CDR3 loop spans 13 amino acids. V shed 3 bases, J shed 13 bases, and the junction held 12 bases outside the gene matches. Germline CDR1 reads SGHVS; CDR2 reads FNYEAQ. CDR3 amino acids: CASSLDRPQKKYF. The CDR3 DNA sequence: TGTGCCAGCAGCTTGGACAGGCCTCAGAAAAAATACTTC. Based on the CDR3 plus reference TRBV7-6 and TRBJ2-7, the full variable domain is GAGVSQSPRYKVTKRGQDVALRCDPISGHVSLYWYRQALGQGPEFLTYFNYEAQQDKSGLPNDRFSAERPEGSISTLTIQRTEQRDSAMYRCASSLDRPQKKYFGPGTRLTVT.

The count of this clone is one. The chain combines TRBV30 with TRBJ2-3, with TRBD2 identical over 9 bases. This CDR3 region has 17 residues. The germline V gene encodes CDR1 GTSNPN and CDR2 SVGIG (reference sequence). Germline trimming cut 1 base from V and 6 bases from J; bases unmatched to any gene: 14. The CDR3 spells CAWSAYGLAKAPDTQYF. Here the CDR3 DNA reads TGTGCCTGGAGTGCGTATGGACTAGCGAAGGCCCCGGATACGCAGTATTTT.

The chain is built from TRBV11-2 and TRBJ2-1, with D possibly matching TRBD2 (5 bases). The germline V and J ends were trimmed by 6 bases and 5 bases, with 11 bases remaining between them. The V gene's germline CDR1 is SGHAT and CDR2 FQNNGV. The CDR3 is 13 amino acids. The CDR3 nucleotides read TGTGCCAGCAGATTGGACTCAAACAATGAGCAGTTCTTC. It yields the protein CASRLDSNNEQFF. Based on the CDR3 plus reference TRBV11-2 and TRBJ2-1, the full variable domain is EAGVAQSPRYKIIEKRQSVAFWCNPISGHATLYWYQQILGQGPKLLIQFQNNGVVDDSQLPKDRFSAERLKGVDSTLKIQPAKLEDSAVYLCASRLDSNNEQFFGPGTRLTVL.

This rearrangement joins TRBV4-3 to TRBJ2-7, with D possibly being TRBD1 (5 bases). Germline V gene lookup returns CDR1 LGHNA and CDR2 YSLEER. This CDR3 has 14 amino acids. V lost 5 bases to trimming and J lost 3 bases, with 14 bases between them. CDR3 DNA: TGCGCCAGCAGCTTTCAACAGGAGAGCTACGAGCAGTACTTC. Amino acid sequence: CASSFQQESYEQYF.

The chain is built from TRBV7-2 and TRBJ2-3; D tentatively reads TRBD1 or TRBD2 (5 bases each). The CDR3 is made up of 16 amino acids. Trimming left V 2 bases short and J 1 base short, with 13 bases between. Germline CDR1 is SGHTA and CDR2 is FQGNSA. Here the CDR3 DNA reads TGTGCCAGCAGCTTAAGGTGGGGGAAAGGCACAGATACGCAGTATTTT. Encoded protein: CASSLRWGKGTDTQYF.

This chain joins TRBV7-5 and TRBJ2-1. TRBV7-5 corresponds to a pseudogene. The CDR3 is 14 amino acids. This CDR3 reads CARSPLSEGNEQFF. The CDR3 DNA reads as TGTGCCAGAAGCCCCCTTAGTGAGGGGAATGAGCAGTTCTTC.

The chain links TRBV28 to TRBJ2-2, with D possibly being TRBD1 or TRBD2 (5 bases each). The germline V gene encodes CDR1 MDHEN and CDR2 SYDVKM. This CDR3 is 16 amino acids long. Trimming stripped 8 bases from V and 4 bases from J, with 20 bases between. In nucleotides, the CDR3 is TGTGCCAGCCGGCCCCGGGACGGATTTATCACCGGGGAGCTGTTTTTT. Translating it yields CASRPRDGFITGELFF.

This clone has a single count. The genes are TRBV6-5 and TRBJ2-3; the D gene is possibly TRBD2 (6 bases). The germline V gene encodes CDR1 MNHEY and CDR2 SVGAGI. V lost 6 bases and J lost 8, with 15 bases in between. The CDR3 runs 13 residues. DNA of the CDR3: TGTGCCAGCAGCTGGGAGGCCGAGGGTACGCAGTATTTT. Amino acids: CASSWEAEGTQYF.

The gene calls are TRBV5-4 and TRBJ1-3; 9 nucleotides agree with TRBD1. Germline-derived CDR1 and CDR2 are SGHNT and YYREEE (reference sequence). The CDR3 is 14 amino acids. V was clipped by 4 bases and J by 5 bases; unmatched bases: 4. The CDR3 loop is CASSGDRVRNTIYF. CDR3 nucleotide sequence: TGTGCCAGCAGCGGGGACAGGGTGAGAAACACCATATATTTT.

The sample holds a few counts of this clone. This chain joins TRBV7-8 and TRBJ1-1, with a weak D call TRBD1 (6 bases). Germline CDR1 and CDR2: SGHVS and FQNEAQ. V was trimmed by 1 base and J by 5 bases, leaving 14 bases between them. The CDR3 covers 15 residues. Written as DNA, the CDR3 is TGTGCCAGCAGCTTAGAGGGGGGAGGGGGGACTGAAGCTTTCTTT. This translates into CASSLEGGGGTEAFF.

DNA of the CDR3: TGCGCCAGCAGCTCGCAGGGCCCGTTTAATGAAAAACTGTTTTTT. Translation gives CASSSQGPFNEKLFF. The chain couples TRBV5-1 to TRBJ1-4; D perhaps matches TRBD1 (5 bases). V lost 3 bases and J lost 4, with 13 bases in between. The CDR3 is 15 amino acids. Germline loops: CDR1 SGHRS, CDR2 YFSETQ.

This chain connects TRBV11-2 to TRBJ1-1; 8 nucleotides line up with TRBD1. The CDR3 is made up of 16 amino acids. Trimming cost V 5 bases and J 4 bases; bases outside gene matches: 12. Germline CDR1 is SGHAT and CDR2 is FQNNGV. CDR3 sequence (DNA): TGTGCCAGCAGCCCCGGACAGGGTCCGGGTGGCACTGAAGCTTTCTTT. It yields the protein CASSPGQGPGGTEAFF.

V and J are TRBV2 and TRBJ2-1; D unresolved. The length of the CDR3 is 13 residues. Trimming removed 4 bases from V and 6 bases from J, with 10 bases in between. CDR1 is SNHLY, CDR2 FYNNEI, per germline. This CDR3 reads CASSGEPFNEQFF. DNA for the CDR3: TGTGCCAGCAGTGGAGAGCCTTTCAATGAGCAGTTCTTC. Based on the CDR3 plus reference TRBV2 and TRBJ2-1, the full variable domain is EPEVTQTPSHQVTQMGQEVILRCVPISNHLYFYWYRQILGQKVEFLVSFYNNEISEKSEIFDDQFSVERPDGSNFTLKIRSTKLEDSAMYFCASSGEPFNEQFFGPGTRLTVL.

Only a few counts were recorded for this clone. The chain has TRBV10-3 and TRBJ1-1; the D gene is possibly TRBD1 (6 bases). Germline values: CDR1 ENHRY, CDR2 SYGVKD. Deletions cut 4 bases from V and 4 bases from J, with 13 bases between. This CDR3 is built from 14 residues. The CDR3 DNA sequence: TGTGCCATCAGTGGCCGGCAGGGGTCCACTGAAGCTTTCTTT. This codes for CAISGRQGSTEAFF.

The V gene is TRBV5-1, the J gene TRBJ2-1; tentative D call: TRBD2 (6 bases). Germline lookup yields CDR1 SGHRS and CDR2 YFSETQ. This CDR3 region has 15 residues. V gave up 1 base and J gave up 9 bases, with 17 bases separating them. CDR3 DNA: TGCGCCAGCAGCTTGTTTGCGGGGCCCCTCGGTGAGCAGTTCTTC. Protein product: CASSLFAGPLGEQFF.

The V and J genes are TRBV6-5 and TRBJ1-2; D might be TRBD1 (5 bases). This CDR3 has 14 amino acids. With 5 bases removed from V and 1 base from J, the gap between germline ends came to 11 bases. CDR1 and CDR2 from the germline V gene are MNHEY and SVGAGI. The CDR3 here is CASSPGPLNYGYTF. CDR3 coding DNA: TGTGCCAGCAGTCCGGGGCCCCTTAACTATGGCTACACCTTC.

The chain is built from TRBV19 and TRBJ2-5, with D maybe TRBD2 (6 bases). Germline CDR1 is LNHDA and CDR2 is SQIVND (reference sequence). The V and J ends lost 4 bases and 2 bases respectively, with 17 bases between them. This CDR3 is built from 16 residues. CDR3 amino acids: CASSKGRGITQETQYF. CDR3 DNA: TGTGCCAGTAGTAAGGGCCGGGGGATCACTCAAGAGACCCAGTACTTC.

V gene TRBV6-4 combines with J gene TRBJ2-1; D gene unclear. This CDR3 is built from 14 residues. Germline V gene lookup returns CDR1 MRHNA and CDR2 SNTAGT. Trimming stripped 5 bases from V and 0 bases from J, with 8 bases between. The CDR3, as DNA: TGTGCCAGCAGTCAGGTGAGCTCCTACAATGAGCAGTTCTTC. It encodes CASSQVSSYNEQFF.

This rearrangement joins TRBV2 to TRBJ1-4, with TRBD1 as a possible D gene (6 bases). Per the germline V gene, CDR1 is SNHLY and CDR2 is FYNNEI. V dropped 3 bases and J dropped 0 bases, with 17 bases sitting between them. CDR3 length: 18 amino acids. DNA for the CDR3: TGTGCCAGCAGTGATAAGCCGGGGGCGTTCTCAACTAATGAAAAACTGTTTTTT. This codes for CASSDKPGAFSTNEKLFF.

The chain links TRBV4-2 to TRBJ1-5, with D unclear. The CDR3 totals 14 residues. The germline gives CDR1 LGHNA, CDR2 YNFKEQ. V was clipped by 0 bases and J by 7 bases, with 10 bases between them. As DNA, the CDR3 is TGTGCCAGCAGCCAAGATTCGCGAGGCCAGCCCCAGCATTTT. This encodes CASSQDSRGQPQHF.

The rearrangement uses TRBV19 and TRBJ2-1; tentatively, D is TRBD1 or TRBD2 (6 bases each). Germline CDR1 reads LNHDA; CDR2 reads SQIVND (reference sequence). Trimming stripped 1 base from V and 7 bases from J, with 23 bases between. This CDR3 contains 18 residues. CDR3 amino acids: CASSIGWRGRGSLNEQFF. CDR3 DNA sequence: TGTGCCAGTAGTATAGGATGGAGGGGGAGAGGCTCTTTGAATGAGCAGTTCTTC.

In nucleotides, the CDR3 is TGTGCCAGCAGTGCCCCGGGGGGCTCTGGAAACACCATATATTTT. It is translated as CASSAPGGSGNTIYF. The chain employs TRBV2 and TRBJ1-3; perhaps TRBD1 as D (5 bases). This CDR3 is 15 amino acids long. Trimming pared 4 bases from V and 0 bases from J, leaving 10 bases between. Per the germline V gene, CDR1 is SNHLY and CDR2 is FYNNEI.

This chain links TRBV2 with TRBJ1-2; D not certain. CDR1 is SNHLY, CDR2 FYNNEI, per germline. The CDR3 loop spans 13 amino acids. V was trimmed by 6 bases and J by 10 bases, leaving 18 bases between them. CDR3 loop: CASRSKREHPYTF. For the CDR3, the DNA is TGTGCCAGCAGATCGAAAAGAGAGCATCCCTACACCTTC. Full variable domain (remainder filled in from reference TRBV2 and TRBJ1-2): EPEVTQTPSHQVTQMGQEVILRCVPISNHLYFYWYRQILGQKVEFLVSFYNNEISEKSEIFDDQFSVERPDGSNFTLKIRSTKLEDSAMYFCASRSKREHPYTFGSGTRLTVV.

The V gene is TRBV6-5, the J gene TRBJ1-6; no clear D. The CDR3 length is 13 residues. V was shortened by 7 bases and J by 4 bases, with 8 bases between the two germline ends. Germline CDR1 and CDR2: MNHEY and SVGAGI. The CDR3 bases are TGTGCCAGCAAACGGGCGTATAATTCACCCCTCCACTTT. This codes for CASKRAYNSPLHF.

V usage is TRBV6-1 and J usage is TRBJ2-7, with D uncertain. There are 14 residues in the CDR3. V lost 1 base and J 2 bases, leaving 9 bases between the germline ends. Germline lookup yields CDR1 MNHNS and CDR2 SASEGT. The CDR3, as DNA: TGTGCCAGCAGTGAAGAAGGCGTTGCCTACGAGCAGTACTTC. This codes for CASSEEGVAYEQYF.

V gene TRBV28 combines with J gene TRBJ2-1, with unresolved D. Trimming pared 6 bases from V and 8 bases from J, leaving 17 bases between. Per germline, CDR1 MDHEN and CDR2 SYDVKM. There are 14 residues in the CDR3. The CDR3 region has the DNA TGTGCCAGCAGCTCCCCCCAGTGGGGTCATGAGCAGTTCTTC. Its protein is CASSSPQWGHEQFF.